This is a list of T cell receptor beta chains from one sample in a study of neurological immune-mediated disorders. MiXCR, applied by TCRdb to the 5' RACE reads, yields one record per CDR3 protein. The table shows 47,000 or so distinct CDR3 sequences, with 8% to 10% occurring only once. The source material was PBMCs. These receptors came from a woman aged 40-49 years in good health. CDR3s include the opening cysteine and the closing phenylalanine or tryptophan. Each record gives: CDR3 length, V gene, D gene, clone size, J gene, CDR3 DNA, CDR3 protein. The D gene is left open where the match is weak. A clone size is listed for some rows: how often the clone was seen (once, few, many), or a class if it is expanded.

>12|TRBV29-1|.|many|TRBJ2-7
TGCAGCGTCTATCTACCCGCGAACCAGCAGTACTTC
CSVYLPANQQYF
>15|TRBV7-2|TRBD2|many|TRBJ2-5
TGTGCCAGCAGCTCCGGACTAGCGGGAGAAGAGACCCAGTACTTC
CASSSGLAGEETQYF
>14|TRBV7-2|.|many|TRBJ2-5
TGTGCCAGCAGCCCCTTCGGCGCTCAAGAGACCCAGTACTTC
CASSPFGAQETQYF
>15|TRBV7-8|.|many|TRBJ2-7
TGTGCCAGCAGCTTATATTACGGGACTCTCTACGAGCAGTACTTC
CASSLYYGTLYEQYF
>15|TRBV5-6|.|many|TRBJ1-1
TGTGCCAGCAGCTTGTTTTGGACAGAGAACACTGAAGCTTTCTTT
CASSLFWTENTEAFF
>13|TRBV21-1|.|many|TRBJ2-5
TGTGCCAGCAGCAAAGCTAGCTCAGAGACCCAGTACTTC
CASSKASSETQYF
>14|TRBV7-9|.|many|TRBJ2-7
TGTGCCAGCAGCTTAGGGGCAGTACCTTACGAGCAGTACTTC
CASSLGAVPYEQYF
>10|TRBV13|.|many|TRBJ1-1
TGTGCCAGCAGCTTAAGGGAAGCTTTCTTT
CASSLREAFF
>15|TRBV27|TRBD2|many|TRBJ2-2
TGTGCCAGCAGATCCCTACTAGCGGGAGACGGGGAGCTGTTTTTT
CASRSLLAGDGELFF
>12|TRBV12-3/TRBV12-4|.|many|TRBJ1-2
TGTGCCAGCAGTTTTAACAGGCTTGGCTACACCTTC
CASSFNRLGYTF
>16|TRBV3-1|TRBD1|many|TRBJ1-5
TGTGCCAGCAGCCAAGGTGGGACAGGGGGCAATCAGCCCCAGCATTTT
CASSQGGTGGNQPQHF
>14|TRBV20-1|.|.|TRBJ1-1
TGCAGTGCGAGGCTCGGAGGGCCTAGCACTGAAGCTCTCTTT
CSARLGGPSTEALF
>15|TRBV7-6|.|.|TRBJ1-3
TGTGCCAGCAGCTCCGGGCAGGCAGTTGGAAACACCATATATTTT
CASSSGQAVGNTIYF
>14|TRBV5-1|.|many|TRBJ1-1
TGCGCCAGCAGCCCCGGAGGGGTTTACACTGAAGCTTTCTTT
CASSPGGVYTEAFF
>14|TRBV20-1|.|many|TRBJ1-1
TGCAGTGCTCTTCCCGGGGAGAGTAACACTGAAGCTTTCTTT
CSALPGESNTEAFF